Below are 24 T cell receptor beta chains sequenced from a single sample in a study of cytotoxic CD8 clonotypes in ibrutinib-treated CLL. Using immunoSEQ multiplex PCR, the repertoire was profiled, and TCRdb retains in-frame clones only, with some absent. The sample lists over 150,000 clones; roughly 86% were seen once. Specimen: PBMCs, collected after 12 months of ibrutinib treatment. The receptor set was obtained from a human donor with chronic lymphocytic leukemia.

The chain has TRBV28 and TRBJ2-5; D not resolved. Germline assignment: CDR1 MDHEN and CDR2 SYDVKM. The CDR3 is 15 residues long. The V end lost 5 bases, the J end lost 4 bases, and 17 bases lay between the germline ends. CDR3 nucleotides: TGTGCCAGCAGTCCTCATAGCATCGGGCGAGAGACCCAGTACTTC. Its protein is CASSPHSIGRETQYF.

The V gene is TRBV5-1, the J gene TRBJ2-5, with 9 bases that match TRBD1. The CDR3 is 15 residues long. Germline V CDR1 and CDR2: SGHRS, YFSETQ. J lost 3 bases, V lost 0 bases, and 3 bases had no gene match. The CDR3 loop reads CASSLGDRVKETQYF. CDR3 in DNA: TGCGCCAGCAGCTTGGGGGACAGGGTGAAAGAGACCCAGTACTTC.

The CDR3, as DNA: TGTGCCAGCAACAAAAAGGGGGGAGCCGGGCACGGCGGGCAGTTCTTC. Its protein is CASNKKGGAGHGGQFF. This chain connects TRBV5-6 to TRBJ2-1, with D perhaps TRBD1 or TRBD2 (6 bases each). Germline CDR1 SGHDT, CDR2 YYEEEE. The CDR3 sequence is 16 residues long. V dropped 6 bases and J dropped 12 bases, with 28 bases sitting between them.

The J gene is TRBJ1-1, the V gene TRBV7-2, with a tentative D call TRBD1 (6 bases). The CDR3 is made up of 12 amino acids. The V end lost 5 bases, the J end lost 10 bases, and 14 bases lay between the germline ends. Germline V lookup: CDR1 SGHTA, CDR2 FQGNSA. The CDR3 sequence is CASSVRQVSAFF. The CDR3 nucleotides read TGTGCCAGCAGCGTCAGACAGGTCTCAGCTTTCTTT.

This CDR3 reads CAWRPRGRLNQPQHF. Here the CDR3 DNA reads TGTGCCTGGAGGCCCAGGGGGCGCCTCAATCAGCCCCAGCATTTT. The rearrangement links TRBV30 to TRBJ1-5, with TRBD1 matching over 8 bases. The CDR3 is 15 amino acids. In germline, CDR1 is GTSNPN, CDR2 SVGIG (reference sequence). Trimming took 3 bases from V and 3 from J; bases not matched to a gene: 7.

In the case of this clone: Other DNA variants within this sample encode the same CDR3. The genes are TRBV18 and TRBJ2-5; D is undetermined. This CDR3 has 11 residues. The germline gives CDR1 KGHSH, CDR2 LQKENI. The V gene lost 5 bases and the J gene lost 4 bases, with 5 bases spanning the gap. CDR3 in DNA: TGTGCCAGCTCAAATAGAGAGACCCAGTACTTC. Amino acid sequence: CASSNRETQYF.

This sequence joins TRBV18 and TRBJ2-3; no definite D call. The V and J ends lost 0 bases and 5 bases respectively, with 6 bases between them. In germline, CDR1 is KGHSH, CDR2 LQKENI. The CDR3 covers 13 residues. This CDR3 is CASSPPILDTQYF. The CDR3 DNA reads TGTGCCAGCTCACCACCTATCCTAGATACGCAGTATTTT.

This chain connects TRBV5-6 to TRBJ2-7; 9 bases are a match to TRBD1. This CDR3 region has 13 residues. V shed 4 bases, J shed 9 bases, and the junction held 8 bases outside the gene matches. Per the germline V gene, CDR1 is SGHDT and CDR2 is YYEEEE. In nucleotides, the CDR3 is TGTGCCAGCAGCCGGACAGGGGTCATAGTGCAGTACTTC. Its translation is CASSRTGVIVQYF.

This chain links TRBV7-3 with TRBJ2-2, with D possibly being TRBD2 (6 bases). The CDR3 covers 15 residues. The germline gives CDR1 SGHTA, CDR2 FQGTGA. The V and J ends lost 1 base and 2 bases respectively, with 8 bases between them. The CDR3 spells CASSLSSGNTGELFF. In nucleotides, the CDR3 is TGTGCCAGCAGCTTAAGTAGCGGAAACACCGGGGAGCTGTTTTTT.

The chain has TRBV27 and TRBJ2-1, with D possibly TRBD1 on 5 matching bases. The CDR3 totals 15 residues. Trimming pared 7 bases from V and 6 bases from J, leaving 19 bases between. Germline CDR1 and CDR2: MNHEY and SMNVEV (reference sequence). The DNA of the CDR3 is TGTGCCAGCACTATCTTGTCAGGGAACAGCAATGAGCAGTTCTTC. Its protein is CASTILSGNSNEQFF.

The V call is TRBV7-8, the J call TRBJ2-7; 13 bases map to TRBD2. With 6 bases clipped from V and 5 bases from J, the junction kept 7 bases outside the gene matches. Germline V gives CDR1 SGHVS, CDR2 FQNEAQ. This CDR3 spans 15 amino acids. The CDR3 nucleotides are TGTGCCAGCAGTCTTGGGACTAGCGGGATCAACGAGCAGTACTTC. Translated: CASSLGTSGINEQYF.

V and J are TRBV11-1 and TRBJ1-6; TRBD1 is a possible D gene (6 bases). V shed 3 bases and J shed 9 bases, with 12 bases lying between them. Looked up from germline, CDR1 is SGHAT and CDR2 is FQDESV (reference sequence). There are 14 residues in the CDR3. CDR3 residues: CASSFAGEGSPLHF. The CDR3 nucleotides read TGTGCCAGCAGCTTCGCAGGGGAGGGTTCACCCCTCCACTTT.

The V gene is TRBV6-5, the J gene TRBJ1-2; the D is unclear. CDR1 and CDR2 (germline): MNHEY, SVGAGI. CDR3 size: 13 residues. The V end lost 2 bases, the J end lost 0 bases, and 4 bases lay between the germline ends. Written as DNA, the CDR3 is TGTGCCAGCAGTTACGGCGCTAACTATGGCTACACCTTC. Residues: CASSYGANYGYTF.

J is TRBJ2-7 and V is TRBV15, with 7 positions matching TRBD1. The CDR3 totals 18 residues. The J segment lost 5 bases and the V segment lost 3 bases, leaving 19 bases of the junction unmatched. CDR1 is LNHNV, CDR2 YYDKDF, per germline (reference sequence). The CDR3 sequence: CATSRTGRIATSPHEQYF. In DNA, the CDR3 is TGTGCCACCAGCAGGACAGGGCGAATAGCGACCTCCCCACACGAGCAGTACTTC.

This chain links TRBV29-1 with TRBJ2-1, with 10 positions matching TRBD2. The CDR3 contains 15 residues. Trimming removed 4 bases from V and 7 bases from J; junction bases left unmatched: 10. In germline, CDR1 is SQVTM, CDR2 ANQGSEA. The CDR3 DNA sequence: TGCAGCGTTGGAGGGTTGGTAGCGGGAGGAAATGAGCAGTTCTTC. This codes for CSVGGLVAGGNEQFF.

The chain couples TRBV5-4 to TRBJ2-5, with D perhaps being TRBD1 or TRBD2 (6 bases each). V lost 1 base and J 4 bases, leaving 14 bases between the germline ends. CDR3 length equals 15 residues. Germline CDR1 and CDR2: SGHNT and YYREEE (reference sequence). The CDR3 DNA reads TGTGCCAGCAGCTTGTACAGGGTGGAGGGAGAGACCCAGTACTTC. Protein: CASSLYRVEGETQYF.

This clone was detected many times. CDR3 sequence reads: CATWKDRGGYSNQPQHF. The CDR3 DNA sequence: TGTGCCACCTGGAAAGACAGGGGCGGGTATAGCAATCAGCCCCAGCATTTT. The V gene is TRBV28, the J gene TRBJ1-5; 8 bases map to TRBD1. CDR3 length: 17 amino acids. V was pared by 10 bases and J by 0 bases, with 14 bases of the junction left unmatched. CDR1 is MDHEN, CDR2 SYDVKM, per germline.

The rearrangement uses TRBV6-1 and TRBJ1-1; the match to TRBD1 covers 10 bases. CDR3 length: 17 residues. Germline lookup yields CDR1 MNHNS and CDR2 SASEGT. V shed 5 bases and J 1 base; nucleotides not matched to a gene: 10. The CDR3 sequence: CASSQGTGVRRNTEAFF. The CDR3 nucleotides read TGTGCCAGCAGTCAAGGGACAGGGGTGAGGAGGAACACTGAAGCTTTCTTT.

CDR3 region: CAISESGGQGSEAFF. The CDR3 DNA sequence: TGTGCCATCAGTGAGTCGGGGGGGCAGGGTAGTGAAGCTTTCTTT. The chain uses TRBV10-3 and TRBJ1-1; possible D gene TRBD1, 6 bases. The CDR3 is 15 amino acids. CDR1 is ENHRY and CDR2 is SYGVKD in the germline V gene. Trimming took 0 bases from V and 7 from J, leaving 15 bases between them.

The chain carries TRBV7-2 and TRBJ2-1; 7 nucleotides align to TRBD1. CDR1 and CDR2 (germline): SGHTA, FQGNSA. The V segment lost 4 bases and the J segment 5 bases; nucleotides outside the gene matches: 11. The length of the CDR3 is 16 residues. Written as DNA, the CDR3 is TGTGCCAGCAGCTCAAGGACGGGCAGGGGGAACAATGAGCAGTTCTTC. Residues: CASSSRTGRGNNEQFF.

This clone was recorded only once. The chain uses TRBV28 and TRBJ2-7; D might be TRBD1 or TRBD2, each matching 7 bases. Trimming stripped 3 bases from V and 6 bases from J, with 21 bases between. Germline V gene data show CDR1 as MDHEN and CDR2 as SYDVKM. The CDR3 totals 16 residues. The CDR3 DNA sequence: TGTGCCAGCAGTTTCCAAAAAAGGGGGCGGGGGACCGAGCAGTACTTC. Its protein product is CASSFQKRGRGTEQYF.

The chain uses TRBV18 and TRBJ2-7; D uncertain. CDR1 KGHSH and CDR2 LQKENI come from the germline V gene. The V end was cut by 0 bases, the J end by 3 bases, with 9 bases between. This CDR3 is 14 amino acids long. CDR3 region: CASSPPSHSYEQYF. The CDR3 DNA reads as TGTGCCAGCTCACCACCGAGCCATAGCTACGAGCAGTACTTC.

This rearrangement joins TRBV7-8 to TRBJ1-4; the D gene is possibly TRBD1 (6 bases). Trimming removed 5 bases from V and 5 bases from J, with 15 bases in between. The CDR3 length is 15 residues. The germline V gene has CDR1 SGHVS and CDR2 FQNEAQ. DNA for the CDR3: TGTGCCAGCAGCCTCTCCAGGGGCTCCAATGAAAAACTGTTTTTT. It translates to CASSLSRGSNEKLFF. The full variable domain, rest sourced from reference TRBV7-8 and TRBJ1-4, is GAGVSQSPRYKVAKRGQDVALRCDPISGHVSLFWYQQALGQGPEFLTYFQNEAQLDKSGLPSDRFFAERPEGSVSTLKIQRTQQEDSAVYLCASSLSRGSNEKLFFGSGTQLSVL.

The rearrangement joins TRBV27 to TRBJ2-7, with 11 bases that match TRBD2. Germline-derived CDR1 and CDR2 are MNHEY and SMNVEV (reference sequence). The trim removed 5 bases at V and 7 bases at J, leaving 10 bases unmatched. CDR3 length: 15 residues. The chain's CDR3 is CASSTRLAGSLEQYF. The CDR3 DNA is TGTGCCAGCAGTACACGACTAGCGGGGTCCTTAGAGCAGTACTTC.